This T cell receptor beta chain came from a study of cytomegalovirus exposure and HLA in healthy donors. On the study more broadly: Previous work identified roughly 120 million unique TCR beta sequences from around 200 million T cells.

V lost 4 bases, J lost 4 bases, and 16 bases stayed unmatched. Germline values: CDR1 MGHRA, CDR2 YSYEKL. The CDR3 spans 17 residues. Primers for the PCR totalled 60 Vbeta and 13 Jbeta. Profiled with immunoSEQ multiplex PCR; TCRdb holds only in-frame clones, not every one. The table includes about 190,000 clones, almost 80% detected once. V gene TRBV4-1 combines with J gene TRBJ2-7, with 7 bases identical to TRBD1. The sequence derives from a woman aged 18-29 years in good health and CMV-seronegative. The sample was PBMCs. This CDR3 is CASSPLPPGQQLYEQYF. Here the CDR3 DNA reads TGCGCCAGCAGCCCTCTACCCCCGGGACAGCAACTTTACGAGCAGTACTTC.